This TCR beta chain was recovered during a study of shared clonotypes between healthy human individuals. Germline V gene data show CDR1 as MDHEN and CDR2 as SYDVKM. The CDR3 length is 13 residues. Trimming pared 3 bases from V and 4 bases from J, leaving 7 bases between. Comment on this clone: Its antigen remains unidentified. This CDR3 is also generated by other DNA sequences in the sample.

All participating donors were Caucasian adults from Nashville, Tennessee. The protocol was immunoSEQ multiplex PCR, while the TCRdb copy is restricted to in-frame clones and leaves out a portion. This table holds roughly 2.2 million clones, approximately 95% found once. General study findings and limits: Sorted-subset sequencing was shown by rarefaction to be incomplete despite large depth. Blood was the sole source, and tissue repertoires probably differ.

This TCR came from a man between 18 and 35 years old in good health. Some clones in this sample may be carry-over from other donors' samples. V is TRBV28 and J is TRBJ1-5; D is ambiguous. Specimen: naive CD4+ T cells from PBMCs. Subset of the sample: CD45RA+ positively selected. CDR3 sequence: CASSFRRNQPQHF. The CDR3, as DNA: TGTGCCAGCAGTTTTCGAAGGAATCAGCCCCAGCATTTT. The variable domain in full, with the rest retrieved from reference TRBV28 and TRBJ1-5, is DVKVTQSSRYLVKRTGEKVFLECVQDMDHENMFWYRQDPGLGLRLIYFSYDVKMKEKGDIPEGYSVSREKKERFSLILESASTNQTSMYLCASSFRRNQPQHFGDGTRLSIL.